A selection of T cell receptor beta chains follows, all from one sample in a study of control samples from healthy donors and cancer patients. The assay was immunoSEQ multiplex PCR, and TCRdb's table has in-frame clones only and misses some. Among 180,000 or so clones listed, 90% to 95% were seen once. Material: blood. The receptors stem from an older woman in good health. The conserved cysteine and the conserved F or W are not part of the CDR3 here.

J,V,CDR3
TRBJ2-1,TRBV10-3,AISKGTNEQF
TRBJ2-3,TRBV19,ASSIGLTTDTQY
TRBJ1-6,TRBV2,ASARGSSYNSPLH
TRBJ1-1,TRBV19,ASSGRPFPEAF
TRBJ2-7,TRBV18,ASLGTSGAYEQY
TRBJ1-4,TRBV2,ASSDRGGPNEKLF
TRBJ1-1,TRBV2,ASRGQGNTEAF
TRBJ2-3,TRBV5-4,ASSLPGFTDTQY
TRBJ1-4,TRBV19,ASTKTWGTNEKLF
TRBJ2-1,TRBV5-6,ASSTAGPAITYNEQF
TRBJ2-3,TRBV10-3,AISESPDTQY
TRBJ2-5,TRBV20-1,SASGGEETQY
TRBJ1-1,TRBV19,ASSISQGALEAF
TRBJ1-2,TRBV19,ASSRPREGLYGYT
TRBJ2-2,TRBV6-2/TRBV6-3,ASSERDVADTGELF
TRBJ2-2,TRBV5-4,ASGRERRAGELF
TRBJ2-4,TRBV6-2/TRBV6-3,ASSYEEGAKNIQY
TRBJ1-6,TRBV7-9,ASTPGGAGSNSPLH
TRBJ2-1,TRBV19,ASSTLGGASNEQF
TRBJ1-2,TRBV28,ASSFLGRNYGYT
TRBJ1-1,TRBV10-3,AISPRDNTEAF
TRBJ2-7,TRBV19,ASSPSLSSDEQY
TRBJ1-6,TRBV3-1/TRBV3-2,ASSHDPGHFSRSPLH
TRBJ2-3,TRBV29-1,SVATVDTQY
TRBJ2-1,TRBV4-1,ASSRVRRDRVYNEQF
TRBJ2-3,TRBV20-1,SGGVLDTQY
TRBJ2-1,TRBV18,ASSLAGGESRAQF
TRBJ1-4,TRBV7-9,ASSLAIGGRGEKLF
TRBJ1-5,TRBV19,ASSGAGVSNQPQH
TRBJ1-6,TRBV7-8,ASSFSVSSYNSPLH
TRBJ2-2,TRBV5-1,ASSHGGLSGELF
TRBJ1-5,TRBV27,ASALLTGVNQPQH
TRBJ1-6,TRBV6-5,ASSKPGQGNSPLH
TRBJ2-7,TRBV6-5,ASKLDRGHEQY
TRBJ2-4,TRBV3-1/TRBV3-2,ASSHGGAAKNIQY
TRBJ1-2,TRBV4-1,ASSQISSGYT
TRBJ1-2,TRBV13,ASSTGQGNYGYT
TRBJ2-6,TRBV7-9,ASSQTGGMTGANVLT
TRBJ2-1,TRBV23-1,ASSRPSGAKPGNEQF
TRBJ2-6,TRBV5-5,ASSFASGANVLT
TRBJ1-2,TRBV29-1,SVRRSDTYYGYT
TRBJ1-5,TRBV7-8,ASGESNQPQH
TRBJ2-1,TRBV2,ASSQRAGLAGGPMLFYGQF
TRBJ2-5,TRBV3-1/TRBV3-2,ASSPRTSGGLETQY
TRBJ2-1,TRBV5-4,ASSQGGTGAYNEQF
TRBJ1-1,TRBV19,ASSIRAQTGTEAF
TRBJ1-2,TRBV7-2,ASSLGGSGTSGYT
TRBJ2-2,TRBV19,ASRAPAGGKNTGELF
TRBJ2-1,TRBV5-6,ASSFSGGNYNEQF
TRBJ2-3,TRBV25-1,ASSEPTDTQY
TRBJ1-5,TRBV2,AGRTGGNQPQH